This T cell receptor beta chain appears in the sequencing data of a study of blood T cell repertoires in COVID-19. In the study overall: Sites across the United States, Italy and Spain contributed samples from acute and convalescent COVID-19. Sources were T cells, B-cell-depleted T cells, or PBMCs; the material itself was cDNA or gDNA.

Everyone who took part was roughly 18 to 89 years old, and they came from fewer than 25 US areas. The CDR3 runs 10 residues. Germline V gene lookup returns CDR1 SNHLY and CDR2 FYNNEI. Trimming cost V 10 bases and J 3 bases, with 7 bases left between them. Original methodology: Reference gene primer amplification gave estimated nucleated cell counts. Profiling relied on immunoSEQ multiplex PCR, and the TCRdb table lists in-frame clones only, not all of them. V and J calls and clone size are copied from that table; D and trimming were computed from the DNA. The table has some 140,000 clones, 80% to 85% seen once; the top ten hold less than 7%.

The sequence was obtained from a man aged 35 to 55 with acute COVID-19. The rearrangement uses TRBV2 and TRBJ2-7, with D possibly matching TRBD1 (6 bases). What was sequenced was PBMCs or T cells enriched from blood (not recorded which). In nucleotides, the CDR3 is TGTGCCATACAGGGCTACGAGCAGTACTTC. Translation: CAIQGYEQYF.